This T cell receptor beta chain was documented in a study of T cell repertoires in cytomegalovirus infection. For the study at large: It was the public TCR beta signatures that indicated both CMV infection and matching HLA type. Study results and limitations: In two of eight donors, the top clonotype was HLA-C-restricted CMV-specific. CMV carriers having the relevant HLA were flagged by cumulative public TCR beta family frequency.

TCRdb used MiXCR to reprocess the reads, holding one entry per CDR3 protein. The sample has about 570,000 distinct CDR3 sequences; roughly 43% are singletons. J was trimmed by 5 bases and V by 2 bases; bases with no gene match: 5. Per the germline V gene, CDR1 is MNHGY and CDR2 is SAAAGT. This CDR3 contains 15 residues. Note on this clonotype: Antigen specificity is unknown.

This rearrangement joins TRBV6-8 to TRBJ2-3; 9 nucleotides agree with TRBD1. The sequence came from a human donor in good health (CMV status not recorded). Some clones in this sample may be carry-over from other donors' samples. The sample was cultured PBMCs, taken from culture after CMV antigen stimulation. The CDR3 DNA reads TGTGCCAGCAGTTACCCGGGACAGGGAAGAGATACGCAGTATTTT. It translates to CASSYPGQGRDTQYF.